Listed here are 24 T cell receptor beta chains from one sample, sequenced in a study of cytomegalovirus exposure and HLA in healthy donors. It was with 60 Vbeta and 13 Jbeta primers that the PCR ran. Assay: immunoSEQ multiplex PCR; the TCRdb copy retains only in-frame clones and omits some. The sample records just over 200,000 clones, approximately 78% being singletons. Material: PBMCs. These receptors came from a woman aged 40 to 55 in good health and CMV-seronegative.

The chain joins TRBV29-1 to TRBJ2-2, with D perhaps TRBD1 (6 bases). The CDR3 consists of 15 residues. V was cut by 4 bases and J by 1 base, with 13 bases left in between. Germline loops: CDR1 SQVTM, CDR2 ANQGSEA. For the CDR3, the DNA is TGCAGCGTTGTGGGGAAGACAGGGAACACCGGGGAGCTGTTTTTT. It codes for CSVVGKTGNTGELFF.

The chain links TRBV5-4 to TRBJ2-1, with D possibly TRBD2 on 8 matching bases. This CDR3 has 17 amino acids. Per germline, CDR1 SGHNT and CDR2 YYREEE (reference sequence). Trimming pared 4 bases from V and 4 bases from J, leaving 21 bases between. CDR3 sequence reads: CASSQGGGGIGYNEQFF. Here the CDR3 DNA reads TGTGCCAGCAGCCAAGGGGGCGGGGGGATCGGGTACAATGAGCAGTTCTTC.

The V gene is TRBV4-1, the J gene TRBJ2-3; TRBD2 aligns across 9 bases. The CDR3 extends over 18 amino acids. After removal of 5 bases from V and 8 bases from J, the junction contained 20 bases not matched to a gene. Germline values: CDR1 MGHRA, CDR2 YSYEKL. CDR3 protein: CASSYIFPASGARGTQYF. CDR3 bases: TGCGCCAGCAGCTACATCTTCCCGGCTAGCGGGGCGCGCGGTACGCAGTATTTT.

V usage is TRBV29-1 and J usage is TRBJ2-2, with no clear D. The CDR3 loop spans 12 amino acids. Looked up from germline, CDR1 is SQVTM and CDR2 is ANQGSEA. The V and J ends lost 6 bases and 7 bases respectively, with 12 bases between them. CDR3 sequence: CSVVEAVGELFF. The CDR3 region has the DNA TGCAGCGTCGTTGAGGCAGTCGGGGAGCTGTTTTTT.

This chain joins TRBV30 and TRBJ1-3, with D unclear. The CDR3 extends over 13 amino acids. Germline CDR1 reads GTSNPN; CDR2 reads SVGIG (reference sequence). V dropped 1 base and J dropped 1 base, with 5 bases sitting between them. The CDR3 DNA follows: TGTGCCTGGAGTGGAGATTCTGGAAACACCATATATTTT. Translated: CAWSGDSGNTIYF.

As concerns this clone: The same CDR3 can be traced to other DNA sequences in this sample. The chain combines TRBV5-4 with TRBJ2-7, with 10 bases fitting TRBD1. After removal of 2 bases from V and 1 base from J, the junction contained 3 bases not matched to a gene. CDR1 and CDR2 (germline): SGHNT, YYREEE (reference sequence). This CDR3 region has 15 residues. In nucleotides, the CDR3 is TGTGCCAGCAGCTTTAGGACAGGGGGATCCTACGAGCAGTACTTC. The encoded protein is CASSFRTGGSYEQYF.

For the CDR3, the DNA is TGTGCCTGGACAGGGGCCACTGAAGCTTTCTTT. It translates to CAWTGATEAFF. The J gene is TRBJ1-1, the V gene TRBV30, with D possibly matching TRBD1 (6 bases). V lost 4 bases and J 4 bases, leaving 7 bases between the germline ends. Germline CDR1 reads GTSNPN; CDR2 reads SVGIG (reference sequence). The CDR3 has 11 residues.

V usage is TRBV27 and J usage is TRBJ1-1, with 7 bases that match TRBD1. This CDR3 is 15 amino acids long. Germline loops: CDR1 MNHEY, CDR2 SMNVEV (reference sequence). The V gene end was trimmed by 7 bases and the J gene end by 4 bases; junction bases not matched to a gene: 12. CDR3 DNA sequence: TGTGCCAGCACAAAAACCGGGACAGTGAGCACTGAAGCTTTCTTT. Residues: CASTKTGTVSTEAFF.

CDR3 coding DNA: TGTGCCAGCAGTAGGGACAGGGTCCACGAGCAGTACTTC. Translated: CASSRDRVHEQYF. This chain links TRBV27 with TRBJ2-7, with 9 nucleotides matching TRBD1. CDR1 MNHEY and CDR2 SMNVEV come from the germline V gene (reference sequence). The V gene end was trimmed by 5 bases and the J gene end by 5 bases; junction bases not matched to a gene: 4. The CDR3 contains 13 residues.

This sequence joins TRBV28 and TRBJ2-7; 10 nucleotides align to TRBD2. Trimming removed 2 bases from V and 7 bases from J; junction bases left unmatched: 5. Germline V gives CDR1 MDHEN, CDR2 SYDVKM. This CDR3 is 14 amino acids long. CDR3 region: CASSLHLAGVEQYF. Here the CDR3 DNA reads TGTGCCAGCAGTTTACACCTAGCGGGAGTAGAGCAGTACTTC. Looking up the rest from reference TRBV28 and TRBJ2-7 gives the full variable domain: DVKVTQSSRYLVKRTGEKVFLECVQDMDHENMFWYRQDPGLGLRLIYFSYDVKMKEKGDIPEGYSVSREKKERFSLILESASTNQTSMYLCASSLHLAGVEQYFGPGTRLTVT.

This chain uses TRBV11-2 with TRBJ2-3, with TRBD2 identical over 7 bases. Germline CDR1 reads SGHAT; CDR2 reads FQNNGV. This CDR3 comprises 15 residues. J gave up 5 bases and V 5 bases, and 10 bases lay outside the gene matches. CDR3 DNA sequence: TGTGCCAGCAGCCGGGGGGTGGGGTCGGGAGATACGCAGTATTTT. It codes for CASSRGVGSGDTQYF.

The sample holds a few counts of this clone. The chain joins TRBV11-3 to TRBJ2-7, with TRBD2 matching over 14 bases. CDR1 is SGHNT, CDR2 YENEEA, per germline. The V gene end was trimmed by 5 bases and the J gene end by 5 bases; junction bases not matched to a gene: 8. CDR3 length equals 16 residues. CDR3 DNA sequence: TGTGCCAGCAGCCCCAGGACTAGCGGGAGGCTGGACGAGCAGTACTTC. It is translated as CASSPRTSGRLDEQYF. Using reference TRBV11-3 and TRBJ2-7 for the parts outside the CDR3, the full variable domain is EAGVVQSPRYKIIEKKQPVAFWCNPISGHNTLYWYLQNLGQGPELLIRYENEEAVDDSQLPKDRFSAERLKGVDSTLKIQPAELGDSAVYLCASSPRTSGRLDEQYFGPGTRLTVT.

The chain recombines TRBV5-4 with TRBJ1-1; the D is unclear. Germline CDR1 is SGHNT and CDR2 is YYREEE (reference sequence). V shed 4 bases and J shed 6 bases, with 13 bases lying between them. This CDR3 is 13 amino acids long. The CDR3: CASSPRGWPEAFF. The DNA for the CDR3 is TGTGCCAGCAGCCCACGGGGATGGCCTGAAGCTTTCTTT.

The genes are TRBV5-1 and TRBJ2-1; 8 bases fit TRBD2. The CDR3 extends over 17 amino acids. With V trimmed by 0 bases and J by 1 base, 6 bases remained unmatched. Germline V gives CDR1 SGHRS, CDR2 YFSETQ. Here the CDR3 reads CASSLVGAGGSYNEQFF. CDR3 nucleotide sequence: TGCGCCAGCAGCTTGGTAGGGGCGGGAGGTTCCTACAATGAGCAGTTCTTC.

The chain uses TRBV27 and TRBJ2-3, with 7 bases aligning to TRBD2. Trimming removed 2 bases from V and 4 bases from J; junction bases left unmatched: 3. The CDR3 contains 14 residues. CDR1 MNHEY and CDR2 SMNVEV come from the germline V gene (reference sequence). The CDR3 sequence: CASSLAGEADTQYF. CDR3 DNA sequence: TGTGCCAGCAGTTTAGCGGGAGAGGCAGATACGCAGTATTTT.

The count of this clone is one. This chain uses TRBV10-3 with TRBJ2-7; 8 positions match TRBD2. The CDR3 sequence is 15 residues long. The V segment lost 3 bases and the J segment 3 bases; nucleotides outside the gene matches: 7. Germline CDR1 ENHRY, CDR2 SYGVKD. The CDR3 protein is CAISDSLAGGYEQYF. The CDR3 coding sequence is TGTGCCATCAGTGACAGTCTCGCGGGAGGCTACGAGCAGTACTTC.

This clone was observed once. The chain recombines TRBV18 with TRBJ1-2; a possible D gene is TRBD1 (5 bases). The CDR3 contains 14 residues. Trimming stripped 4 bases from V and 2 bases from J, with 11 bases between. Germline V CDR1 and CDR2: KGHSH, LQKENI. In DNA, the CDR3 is TGTGCCAGCTCACGGGGACTCGAGAACTATGGCTACACCTTC. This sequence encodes CASSRGLENYGYTF.

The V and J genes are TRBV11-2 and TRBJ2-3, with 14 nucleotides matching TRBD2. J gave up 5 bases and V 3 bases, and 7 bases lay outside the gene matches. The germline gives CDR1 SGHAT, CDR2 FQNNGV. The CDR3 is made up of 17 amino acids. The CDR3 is CASSLRGTSGREDTQYF. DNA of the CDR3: TGTGCCAGCAGCTTGAGGGGGACTAGCGGGAGAGAAGATACGCAGTATTTT.

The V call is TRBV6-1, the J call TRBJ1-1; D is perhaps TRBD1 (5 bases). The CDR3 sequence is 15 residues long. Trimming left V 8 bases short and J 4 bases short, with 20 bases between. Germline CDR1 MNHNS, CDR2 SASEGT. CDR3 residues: CASGAGGLKSTEAFF. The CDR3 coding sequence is TGTGCCAGCGGGGCGGGGGGGTTGAAGAGCACTGAAGCTTTCTTT.

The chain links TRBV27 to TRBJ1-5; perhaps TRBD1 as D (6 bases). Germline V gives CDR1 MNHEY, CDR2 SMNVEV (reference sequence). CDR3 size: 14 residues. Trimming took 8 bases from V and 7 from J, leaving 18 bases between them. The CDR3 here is CASAIGTIPQPQHF. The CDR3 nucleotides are TGTGCCAGCGCAATAGGGACAATCCCCCAGCCCCAGCATTTT.

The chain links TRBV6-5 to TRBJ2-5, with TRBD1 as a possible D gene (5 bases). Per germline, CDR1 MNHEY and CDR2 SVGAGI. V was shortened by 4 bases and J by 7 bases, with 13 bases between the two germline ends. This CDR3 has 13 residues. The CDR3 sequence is CASSSGRLGTQYF. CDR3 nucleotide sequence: TGTGCCAGCAGTTCAGGGCGGTTAGGGACCCAGTACTTC.

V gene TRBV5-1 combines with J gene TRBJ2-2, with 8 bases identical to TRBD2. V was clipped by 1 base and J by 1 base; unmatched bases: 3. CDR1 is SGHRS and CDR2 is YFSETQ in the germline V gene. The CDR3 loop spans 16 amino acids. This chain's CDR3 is CASSLTGTRNTGELFF. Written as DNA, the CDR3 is TGCGCCAGCAGCTTGACCGGGACTAGGAACACCGGGGAGCTGTTTTTT.

The CDR3 here is CASSGRDLTFSYEQYF. DNA of the CDR3: TGCGCCAGCAGCGGCCGGGACTTGACCTTCTCCTACGAGCAGTACTTC. The chain links TRBV5-1 to TRBJ2-7, with a weak D call TRBD2 (6 bases). CDR3 length: 16 residues. Trimming stripped 4 bases from V and 0 bases from J, with 17 bases between. Germline CDR1 and CDR2: SGHRS and YFSETQ. Supplemented by reference TRBV5-1 and TRBJ2-7, the full variable domain reads KAGVTQTPRYLIKTRGQQVTLSCSPISGHRSVSWYQQTPGQGLQFLFEYFSETQRNKGNFPGRFSGRQFSNSRSEMNVSTLELGDSALYLCASSGRDLTFSYEQYFGPGTRLTVT.

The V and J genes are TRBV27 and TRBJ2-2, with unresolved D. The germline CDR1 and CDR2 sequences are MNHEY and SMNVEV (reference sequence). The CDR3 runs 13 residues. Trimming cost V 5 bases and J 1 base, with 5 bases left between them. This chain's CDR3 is CASSRLNTGELFF. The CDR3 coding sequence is TGTGCCAGCAGTCGACTGAACACCGGGGAGCTGTTTTTT.